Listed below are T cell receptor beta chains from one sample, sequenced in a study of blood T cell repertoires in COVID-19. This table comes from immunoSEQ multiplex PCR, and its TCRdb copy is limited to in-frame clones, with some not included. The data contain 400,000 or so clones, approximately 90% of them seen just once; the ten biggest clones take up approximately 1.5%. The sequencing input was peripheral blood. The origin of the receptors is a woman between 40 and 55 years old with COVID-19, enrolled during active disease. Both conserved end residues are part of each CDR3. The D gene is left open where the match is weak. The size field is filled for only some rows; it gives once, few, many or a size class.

cdr3_aa: CRHGLAGWGAWTDTQYF
cdr3_nt: TGCAGGCACGGACTAGCGGGATGGGGGGCCTGGACAGATACGCAGTATTTT
j_call: TRBJ2-3
v_call: TRBV29-1
clone_size: .
d_call: TRBD2

cdr3_aa: CASSPGQGIRAFF
cdr3_nt: TGTGCCAGCAGCCCGGGACAGGGCATTAGGGCTTTCTTT
j_call: TRBJ1-1
v_call: TRBV9
clone_size: .
d_call: TRBD1

cdr3_aa: CASSPRQLNQPQHF
cdr3_nt: TGTGCCAGCAGCCCACGACAGCTCAATCAGCCCCAGCATTTT
j_call: TRBJ1-5
v_call: TRBV27
clone_size: .
d_call: .

cdr3_aa: CASSSPRSYEQYF
cdr3_nt: TGTGCCAGCAGTTCCCCCCGGTCCTACGAGCAGTACTTC
j_call: TRBJ2-7
v_call: TRBV28
clone_size: .
d_call: .

cdr3_aa: CASSSRRGGVDEQYF
cdr3_nt: TGTGCCAGCAGTTCCCGGAGAGGAGGGGTAGACGAGCAGTACTTC
j_call: TRBJ2-7
v_call: TRBV27
clone_size: .
d_call: .

cdr3_aa: CASSPGISGRGETQYF
cdr3_nt: TGTGCCAGCAGCCCGGGCATTAGCGGGAGGGGCGAGACCCAGTACTTC
j_call: TRBJ2-5
v_call: TRBV3-1/TRBV3-2
clone_size: .
d_call: TRBD2

cdr3_aa: CASSSDSYEQYF
cdr3_nt: TGTGCCAGCAGTTCGGACAGCTACGAGCAGTACTTC
j_call: TRBJ2-7
v_call: TRBV27
clone_size: .
d_call: .

cdr3_aa: CASSLVSLMRDGQPQHF
cdr3_nt: TGTGCCAGCAGTTTAGTTAGTCTTATGAGGGATGGCCAGCCCCAGCATTTT
j_call: TRBJ1-5
v_call: TRBV27
clone_size: .
d_call: .

cdr3_aa: CASGQNRGLDYTGELFF
cdr3_nt: TGTGCTAGTGGCCAAAACAGGGGGCTCGACTACACCGGGGAGCTGTTTTTT
j_call: TRBJ2-2
v_call: TRBV12-5
clone_size: .
d_call: TRBD1

cdr3_aa: CASTQDLRDTHTGELFF
cdr3_nt: TGTGCCAGCACTCAAGACCTCCGGGACACGCACACCGGGGAGCTGTTTTTT
j_call: TRBJ2-2
v_call: TRBV27
clone_size: .
d_call: .

cdr3_aa: CATKHLRTGGILPSDQPQHF
cdr3_nt: TGTGCCACCAAACACCTCAGGACAGGGGGCATCCTACCCAGCGATCAGCCCCAGCATTTT
j_call: TRBJ1-5
v_call: TRBV19
clone_size: .
d_call: TRBD1

cdr3_aa: CASSIVITGTKLFF
cdr3_nt: TGTGCCAGTAGTATAGTTATAACAGGGACAAAACTGTTTTTT
j_call: TRBJ1-4
v_call: TRBV19
clone_size: .
d_call: .

cdr3_aa: CASSSQPGRGSGETQYF
cdr3_nt: TGTGCCAGCAGCAGTCAACCGGGGAGGGGGAGTGGAGAGACCCAGTACTTC
j_call: TRBJ2-5
v_call: TRBV28
clone_size: .
d_call: .

cdr3_aa: CASSSGGNNQPQHF
cdr3_nt: TGTGCCAGCAGCTCAGGGGGCAACAATCAGCCCCAGCATTTT
j_call: TRBJ1-5
v_call: TRBV7-8
clone_size: .
d_call: TRBD1

cdr3_aa: CAISESAGQGYNYGYTF
cdr3_nt: TGTGCCATCAGTGAGTCGGCGGGACAGGGTTATAACTATGGCTACACCTTC
j_call: TRBJ1-2
v_call: TRBV10-3
clone_size: .
d_call: TRBD1

cdr3_aa: CASTTSGNYEQYF
cdr3_nt: TGTGCCAGTACCACTAGCGGGAACTACGAGCAGTACTTC
j_call: TRBJ2-7
v_call: TRBV12-3/TRBV12-4
clone_size: .
d_call: TRBD2

cdr3_aa: CASSLRLRTEAFF
cdr3_nt: TGTGCCAGCAGCTTACGGCTGAGGACTGAAGCTTTCTTT
j_call: TRBJ1-1
v_call: TRBV7-8
clone_size: .
d_call: .

cdr3_aa: CASSSGLAGGRNTQYF
cdr3_nt: TGTGCCAGCAGCTCCGGACTAGCGGGGGGGCGGAATACGCAGTATTTT
j_call: TRBJ2-3
v_call: TRBV9
clone_size: .
d_call: TRBD2

cdr3_aa: CASSLGSGRPDEQYF
cdr3_nt: TGCGCCAGCAGCTTGGGAAGCGGGAGGCCGGACGAGCAGTACTTC
j_call: TRBJ2-7
v_call: TRBV5-1
clone_size: .
d_call: TRBD2

cdr3_aa: CASRFLGGNEQFF
cdr3_nt: TGTGCCAGCAGGTTCTTGGGGGGCAATGAGCAGTTCTTC
j_call: TRBJ2-1
v_call: TRBV27
clone_size: .
d_call: .

cdr3_aa: CASRRSSAYEQYF
cdr3_nt: TGTGCCAGCAGGAGAAGCAGCGCCTACGAGCAGTACTTC
j_call: TRBJ2-7
v_call: TRBV12-3/TRBV12-4
clone_size: .
d_call: .

cdr3_aa: CATSRARGPNQPQHF
cdr3_nt: TGTGCCACCAGCAGAGCCAGGGGTCCCAATCAGCCCCAGCATTTT
j_call: TRBJ1-5
v_call: TRBV15
clone_size: .
d_call: .

cdr3_aa: CASSLELLSGNTIYF
cdr3_nt: TGCGCCAGCAGCTTGGAACTTCTAAGTGGAAACACCATATATTTT
j_call: TRBJ1-3
v_call: TRBV5-1
clone_size: .
d_call: .

cdr3_aa: CASSFGRANEQFF
cdr3_nt: TGTGCCAGCAGCTTCGGGAGGGCGAATGAGCAGTTCTTC
j_call: TRBJ2-1
v_call: TRBV11-3
clone_size: .
d_call: TRBD2

cdr3_aa: CASSTLDRDREGYTF
cdr3_nt: TGTGCCAGTAGTACACTAGACCGGGACAGGGAAGGCTACACCTTC
j_call: TRBJ1-2
v_call: TRBV19
clone_size: once
d_call: TRBD1

cdr3_aa: CASSAESSGYYEQYF
cdr3_nt: TGTGCCAGCAGCGCCGAGTCTAGCGGATACTACGAGCAGTACTTC
j_call: TRBJ2-7
v_call: TRBV9
clone_size: once
d_call: TRBD2

cdr3_aa: CASSTPGLSTGELFF
cdr3_nt: TGTGCCAGCAGTACCCCGGGACTTAGCACCGGGGAGCTGTTTTTT
j_call: TRBJ2-2
v_call: TRBV6-6
clone_size: once
d_call: .

cdr3_aa: CASSYRRDYEQYF
cdr3_nt: TGTGCCAGCAGTTACCGCCGGGACTACGAGCAGTACTTC
j_call: TRBJ2-7
v_call: TRBV7-2
clone_size: .
d_call: .

cdr3_aa: CASRGTGGRDEQFF
cdr3_nt: TGTGCCAGCAGAGGGACAGGGGGTAGGGATGAGCAGTTCTTC
j_call: TRBJ2-1
v_call: TRBV28
clone_size: .
d_call: TRBD1

cdr3_aa: CASSFGGYTF
cdr3_nt: TGTGCCAGCAGCTTCGGTGGCTACACCTTC
j_call: TRBJ1-2
v_call: TRBV7-9
clone_size: .
d_call: .

cdr3_aa: CASSVEGRATEAFF
cdr3_nt: TGTGCCAGCAGTGTGGAGGGAAGAGCCACTGAAGCTTTCTTT
j_call: TRBJ1-1
v_call: TRBV2
clone_size: .
d_call: .

cdr3_aa: CASRGVSGSTYEQYF
cdr3_nt: TGTGCCAGTAGGGGAGTTAGCGGGTCAACCTACGAGCAGTACTTC
j_call: TRBJ2-7
v_call: TRBV19
clone_size: .
d_call: TRBD2

cdr3_aa: CASSVDPVNTEAFF
cdr3_nt: TGTGCCAGCAGCGTAGATCCGGTGAACACTGAAGCTTTCTTT
j_call: TRBJ1-1
v_call: TRBV9
clone_size: .
d_call: .

cdr3_aa: CASIISRDSRSGDTQYF
cdr3_nt: TGTGCCAGTATCATTAGCAGGGACTCAAGGTCGGGAGATACGCAGTATTTT
j_call: TRBJ2-3
v_call: TRBV11-3
clone_size: .
d_call: .

cdr3_aa: CASSYSNVLSLFF
cdr3_nt: TGTGCCAGCAGTTACTCGAACGTTTTGAGTCTGTTCTTC
j_call: TRBJ2-1
v_call: TRBV6-5
clone_size: .
d_call: .

cdr3_aa: CASRSGTGVYGYTF
cdr3_nt: TGTGCCAGCAGGTCCGGGACAGGGGTCTATGGCTACACCTTC
j_call: TRBJ1-2
v_call: TRBV28
clone_size: .
d_call: TRBD1

cdr3_aa: CASSSGQGSHQETQYF
cdr3_nt: TGTGCCAGCAGCAGCGGACAGGGAAGTCACCAAGAGACCCAGTACTTC
j_call: TRBJ2-5
v_call: TRBV7-9
clone_size: .
d_call: TRBD1

cdr3_aa: CASSWTGGAYEQYF
cdr3_nt: TGTGCCAGCAGCTGGACAGGGGGCGCCTACGAGCAGTACTTC
j_call: TRBJ2-7
v_call: TRBV5-4
clone_size: .
d_call: TRBD1

cdr3_aa: CASSGTAQGREGYTF
cdr3_nt: TGTGCCAGCAGTGGCACCGCACAGGGGCGGGAAGGCTACACCTTC
j_call: TRBJ1-2
v_call: TRBV6-4
clone_size: .
d_call: TRBD1

cdr3_aa: CASRLVSDTDTQYF
cdr3_nt: TGTGCCAGCAGACTTGTAAGTGACACAGATACGCAGTATTTT
j_call: TRBJ2-3
v_call: TRBV16
clone_size: .
d_call: .

cdr3_aa: CASSPRLAGSHNEQFF
cdr3_nt: TGTGCCAGCAGCCCCAGACTAGCGGGAAGCCACAATGAGCAGTTCTTC
j_call: TRBJ2-1
v_call: TRBV9
clone_size: .
d_call: TRBD2

cdr3_aa: CASSQGPGGGHNSPLHF
cdr3_nt: TGTGCCAGCAGCCAAGGCCCCGGGGGTGGCCATAATTCACCCCTCCACTTT
j_call: TRBJ1-6
v_call: TRBV3-1/TRBV3-2
clone_size: .
d_call: .

cdr3_aa: CASSYDPGSSYGYTF
cdr3_nt: TGTGCCAGCAGTTACGACCCGGGATCCAGCTATGGCTACACCTTC
j_call: TRBJ1-2
v_call: TRBV6-2/TRBV6-3
clone_size: .
d_call: .

cdr3_aa: CASSSREVVYGYTF
cdr3_nt: TGTGCCAGCAGCTCTAGGGAGGTAGTCTATGGCTACACCTTC
j_call: TRBJ1-2
v_call: TRBV7-2
clone_size: .
d_call: .

cdr3_aa: CASSYSRVSTYEQYF
cdr3_nt: TGTGCCAGCAGTTACTCGAGGGTCTCTACCTACGAGCAGTACTTC
j_call: TRBJ2-7
v_call: TRBV6-2/TRBV6-3
clone_size: .
d_call: .

cdr3_aa: CATSDLRRAGGPIDTQYF
cdr3_nt: TGTGCCACCAGTGATTTAAGGCGAGCGGGAGGGCCTATAGATACGCAGTATTTT
j_call: TRBJ2-3
v_call: TRBV24-1
clone_size: .
d_call: TRBD2

cdr3_aa: CASSFTGLMNTEAFF
cdr3_nt: TGTGCCAGCAGCTTCACAGGGTTAATGAACACTGAAGCTTTCTTT
j_call: TRBJ1-1
v_call: TRBV5-6
clone_size: few
d_call: .

cdr3_aa: CASSPRTVSYEQYF
cdr3_nt: TGTGCCAGCAGCCCAAGGACAGTCTCCTACGAGCAGTACTTC
j_call: TRBJ2-7
v_call: TRBV3-1/TRBV3-2
clone_size: .
d_call: .

cdr3_aa: CASSQAGISPLHF
cdr3_nt: TGTGCCAGCAGCCAAGCAGGGATATCACCCCTCCACTTT
j_call: TRBJ1-6
v_call: TRBV3-1/TRBV3-2
clone_size: .
d_call: .

cdr3_aa: CSVIPGLAQNEQYF
cdr3_nt: TGCAGCGTTATCCCTGGACTAGCCCAGAACGAGCAGTACTTC
j_call: TRBJ2-7
v_call: TRBV29-1
clone_size: .
d_call: TRBD2

cdr3_aa: CASSTAPRGNTEAFF
cdr3_nt: TGTGCCAGTAGTACCGCCCCCCGGGGGAACACTGAAGCTTTCTTT
j_call: TRBJ1-1
v_call: TRBV19
clone_size: .
d_call: .

cdr3_aa: CSAKDRASTGELFF
cdr3_nt: TGCAGCGCAAAGGACAGGGCTAGCACCGGGGAGCTGTTTTTT
j_call: TRBJ2-2
v_call: TRBV29-1
clone_size: .
d_call: TRBD1